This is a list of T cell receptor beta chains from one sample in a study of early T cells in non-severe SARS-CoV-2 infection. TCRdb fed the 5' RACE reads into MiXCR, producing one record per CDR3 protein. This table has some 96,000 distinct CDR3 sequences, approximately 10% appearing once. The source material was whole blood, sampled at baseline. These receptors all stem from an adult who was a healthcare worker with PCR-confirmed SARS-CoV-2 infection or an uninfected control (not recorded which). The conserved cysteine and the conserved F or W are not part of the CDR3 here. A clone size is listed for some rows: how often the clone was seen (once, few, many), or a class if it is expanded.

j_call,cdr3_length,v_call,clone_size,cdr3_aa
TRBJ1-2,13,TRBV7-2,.,ASSTLAGPGYGYI
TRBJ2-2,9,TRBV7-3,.,ASSSSGELF
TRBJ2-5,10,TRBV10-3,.,AISEMEETQY
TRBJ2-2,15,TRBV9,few,ASSVRDRGRGTGELF
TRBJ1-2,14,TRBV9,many,ASSALGQKVSSGYT
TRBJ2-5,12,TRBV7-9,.,ASSSTGGWETQY
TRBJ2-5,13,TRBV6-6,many,ASSPIGQGQETQY
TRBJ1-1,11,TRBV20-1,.,SAAGLMNTEAF
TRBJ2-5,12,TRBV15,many,ATSRAARQETQY
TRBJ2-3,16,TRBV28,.,ASRLPGPGARSTDTQY
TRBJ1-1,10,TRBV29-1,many,SVEEGGKGAF
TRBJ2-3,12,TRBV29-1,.,SVLQRISTDTQY
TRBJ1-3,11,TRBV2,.,ASSTTSGNTIY
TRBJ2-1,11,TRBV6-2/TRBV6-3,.,ASSYASSHEQF
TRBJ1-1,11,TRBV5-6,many,ASSLAVGVEAF
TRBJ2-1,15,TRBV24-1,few,ATSGSSGQLGYNEQF
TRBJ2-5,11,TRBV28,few,ASTPRLAETQY
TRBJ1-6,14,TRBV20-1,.,SASLSLDRGNSPLH
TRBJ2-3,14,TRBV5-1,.,ASSMTSGRRTDTQY
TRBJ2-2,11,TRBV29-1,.,SVRNDENGELF
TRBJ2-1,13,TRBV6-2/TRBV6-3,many,ASSQLALSYNEQF
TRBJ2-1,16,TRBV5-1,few,ASSLDVRRSYSYNEQF
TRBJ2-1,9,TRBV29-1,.,SAGTGNEQF
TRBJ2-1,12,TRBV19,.,ASSIARGEVEQF
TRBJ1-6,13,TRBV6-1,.,ASSRTGTYNSPLH
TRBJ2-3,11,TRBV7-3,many,ASSLVGTDTQY
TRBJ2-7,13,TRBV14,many,ASSPQGQGAYEQY
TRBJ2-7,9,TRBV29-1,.,SSRRGDEQY
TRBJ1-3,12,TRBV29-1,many,SVGLQGPGNTIY